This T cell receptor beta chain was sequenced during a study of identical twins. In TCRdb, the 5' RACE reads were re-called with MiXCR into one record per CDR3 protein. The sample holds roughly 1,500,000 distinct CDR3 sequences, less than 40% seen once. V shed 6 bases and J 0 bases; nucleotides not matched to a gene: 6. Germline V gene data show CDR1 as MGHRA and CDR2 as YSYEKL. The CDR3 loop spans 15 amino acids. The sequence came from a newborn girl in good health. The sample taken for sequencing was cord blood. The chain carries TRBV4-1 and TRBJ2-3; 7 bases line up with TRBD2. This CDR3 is CASRGWTSSTDTQYF. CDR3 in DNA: TGCGCCAGCAGGGGATGGACTAGTAGCACAGATACGCAGTATTTT.